This is a list of T cell receptor beta chains from one sample in a study of Graves' ophthalmopathy and Graves' hyperthyroidism. TCRdb used MiXCR to reprocess the multiplex PCR reads, holding one entry per CDR3 protein. Seen here are 600,000 to 700,000 distinct CDR3 sequences, 35% to 50% observed once, and the top ten hold over 2.5%. The specimen sequenced was peripheral blood. The receptor set was obtained from an adult man with Graves' ophthalmopathy. Each CDR3 is given with its conserved first and last residue. The D gene is left open where the match is weak. Size is omitted from some rows. Given values are once, few, many or a class for expanded clones.

v_gene,d_gene,abundance,j_gene,CDR3nt,CDR3aa
TRBV7-2,TRBD1,-,TRBJ1-5,TGTGCCAGCAGCTGGGGGGACAGGCATCAGCCCCAGCATTTT,CASSWGDRHQPQHF
TRBV11-2,-,few,TRBJ2-5,TGTGCCAGCAGCCCGAGGGCGGCGGTAATTCAAGAGACCCAGTACTTC,CASSPRAAVIQETQYF
TRBV19,TRBD1,-,TRBJ1-6,TGTGCCAGTAGTGTGGGGACAGTCGGGAATTCACCCCTCCACTTT,CASSVGTVGNSPLHF
TRBV7-6,-,many,TRBJ1-1,TGTGCCAGCAGCGGGAGAGGGAGGGAGACTGAAGCTTTCTTT,CASSGRGRETEAFF
TRBV10-3,-,-,TRBJ1-5,TGTGCCATCAGGACTAGCGCTCAAGAGACCCAGCATTTT,CAIRTSAQETQHF
TRBV7-3,-,-,TRBJ2-6,TGTGCCAGCAGTTTCCGGCCGGGGAGCTCTGGGGCCAACGTCCTGACTTTC,CASSFRPGSSGANVLTF
TRBV7-8,-,-,TRBJ1-2,TGTGCCAGCGTGGGAGCGGGGGGTAACTATGGCTACACCTTC,CASVGAGGNYGYTF
TRBV4-1,-,many,TRBJ2-5,TGCGCCAGCAGCCAAGTGGGGGAACGGACCCAGTACTTC,CASSQVGERTQYF
TRBV29-1,-,-,TRBJ2-7,TGCAGCCTCGGACTCCCACAATCCGAGCAGTACTTC,CSLGLPQSEQYF
TRBV7-2,-,-,TRBJ2-3,TGTGCCAGCAGCTGGGTGGGCGCAGATACGCAGTATTTT,CASSWVGADTQYF
TRBV19,TRBD1,-,TRBJ1-5,TGTGCCAGTAGGGGACAGGGGGCGCGGAATCAGCCCCAGCATTTT,CASRGQGARNQPQHF
TRBV12-3/TRBV12-4,-,many,TRBJ1-4,TGTGCCAGCGGCCCCTTCGGCACAGGGAGTGAAAAACTGTTTTTT,CASGPFGTGSEKLFF
TRBV12-3/TRBV12-4,-,many,TRBJ1-2,TGTGCCAGCAGTTTAGGTGTACACCTTAGCTATGGCTACACCTTC,CASSLGVHLSYGYTF
TRBV7-2,-,many,TRBJ1-1,TGTGCCAGCAGCGGAACAGGTTTCACTGAAGCTTTCTTT,CASSGTGFTEAFF
TRBV9,-,-,TRBJ1-4,TGTGCCAGCAGCTCGGGTATAGGCGGCGGAAATGAAAAACTGTTTTTT,CASSSGIGGGNEKLFF
TRBV10-3,-,-,TRBJ2-7,TGTGCCATCAGTGAGAGGATCCGGGCGGGTGATGGCTACGAGCAGTACTTC,CAISERIRAGDGYEQYF
TRBV19,-,many,TRBJ2-7,TGTGCCAGTAGTATCGAACAGGGCGGCGAGCAGTACTTC,CASSIEQGGEQYF
TRBV7-8,TRBD1,-,TRBJ1-6,TGTGCCAGCAGCTTAGCGGACAGGGGTTCCTATAATTCACCCCTCCACTTT,CASSLADRGSYNSPLHF
TRBV5-1,TRBD1,once,TRBJ1-1,TGCGCCAGCAGCTGGGGTACGACAGGGGAAAATCCTGAAGCTTTCTTT,CASSWGTTGENPEAFF
TRBV12-3/TRBV12-4,-,-,TRBJ2-2,TGTGCCAGCAGCCTTGGAGCAGGGGAATGGGAGCTGTTTTTT,CASSLGAGEWELFF
TRBV19,TRBD2,many,TRBJ2-7,TGTGCCAGTAGTCCCTCGACTAGCACCTACGAGCAGTACTTC,CASSPSTSTYEQYF
TRBV5-5,TRBD1,-,TRBJ2-5,TGTGCCAGCAGCTTGGCGGGACAGACGTACCAAGAGACCCAGTACTTC,CASSLAGQTYQETQYF
TRBV2,TRBD1,once,TRBJ2-2,TGTGCCCACGACAGGGGGACCGGGGAGCTGTTTTTT,CAHDRGTGELFF
TRBV12-3/TRBV12-4,-,many,TRBJ1-1,TGTGCCAGCAGCTTAGGTAGGGGGACTGAAGCTTTCTTT,CASSLGRGTEAFF
TRBV10-3,TRBD2,-,TRBJ2-5,TGTGCCAGCAGCTTCCTGCTAGCGGAAGTCCAAGAGACCCAGTACTTC,CASSFLLAEVQETQYF
TRBV7-9,-,-,TRBJ1-1,TGTGCCAGCAGCCCTGGCCCTGAAGCTTTCTTT,CASSPGPEAFF
TRBV20-1,-,many,TRBJ2-5,TGCAGTGCTAGCTTGGACATACCCAGGACCGAGACCCAGTACTTC,CSASLDIPRTETQYF
TRBV2,-,-,TRBJ1-6,TGTGCCAGCGGCGAGGACAGTATCCATTCACCCCTCCACTTT,CASGEDSIHSPLHF
TRBV24-1,-,-,TRBJ2-5,TGTGCCACCAGTGATTCCCAGACTAGTAGAGAGACCCAGTACTTC,CATSDSQTSRETQYF
TRBV4-2,-,-,TRBJ1-1,TGTGCCGGCAGCGGAAGCAACACTGAAGCTTTCTTT,CAGSGSNTEAFF
TRBV19,TRBD1,-,TRBJ2-7,TGTGCCAGTAGTATCGGACAGGGGGCGGATGAGCAGTACTTC,CASSIGQGADEQYF
TRBV12-3/TRBV12-4,-,-,TRBJ1-4,TGTGCCACCTCCCTGGGGGCGATTAATGAAAAACTGTTTTTT,CATSLGAINEKLFF
TRBV19,-,-,TRBJ1-2,TGTGCCAGTAGGAGACAGTGGGCGAAGACAAGGTATGGCTACACCTTC,CASRRQWAKTRYGYTF
TRBV3-1,-,-,TRBJ2-7,TGTGCCAGCAGCCAAGATCTAGGGTCACTGACCTACGAGCAGTACTTC,CASSQDLGSLTYEQYF
TRBV15,-,many,TRBJ1-3,TGTGCCACCAGCAGAGATCCCCTTAGACCCTCTGGAAACACCATATATTTT,CATSRDPLRPSGNTIYF
TRBV10-3,TRBD1,-,TRBJ2-7,TGTGCCAGCAGCCAAGTTGAGACAGGGATCCACGAGCAGTACTTC,CASSQVETGIHEQYF
TRBV5-1,TRBD2,many,TRBJ2-7,TGCGCCAGCACTAGGGCTAGCGGGAACGAGCAGTACTTC,CASTRASGNEQYF
TRBV20-1,-,-,TRBJ2-3,TGCAGTGCTAGAGATACGAGGGGGAGCACAGATACGCAGTATTTT,CSARDTRGSTDTQYF
TRBV24-1,-,-,TRBJ2-2,TGTGCCACCAGTGATTCGGGTAGGATCGGGGAGCTGCTTTTT,CATSDSGRIGELLF
TRBV6-6,-,few,TRBJ1-3,TGTGCCAGCAGTTACTCAAGGGGCTCTGGAAACACCATATATTTT,CASSYSRGSGNTIYF
TRBV19,-,many,TRBJ2-5,TGTGCCAGTAGTATAGATCTGGAATTAGGACGAGAGACCCAGTACTTC,CASSIDLELGRETQYF
TRBV7-9,TRBD1,-,TRBJ2-5,TGTGCCAGCAGCTCCTTGACAGGGTGGGAGACCCAGTACTTC,CASSSLTGWETQYF
TRBV29-1,TRBD1,-,TRBJ1-1,TGCAGCTTAACAGGGGGCACTGAAGCTTTCTTT,CSLTGGTEAFF
TRBV6-5,TRBD1,many,TRBJ1-2,TGTGCCAGCATAGGGGGACAGCGATCGGATGGCTACACCTTC,CASIGGQRSDGYTF
TRBV9,-,few,TRBJ1-2,TGTGCCAGCAGCCCCCACGGATCTCGGGGGGGCTACACCTTC,CASSPHGSRGGYTF
TRBV6-6,-,many,TRBJ1-1,TGTGCCAGCAGTGACGGGTGGGACACTGAAGCTTTCTTT,CASSDGWDTEAFF
TRBV10-3,-,-,TRBJ2-2,TGTGCCATCACTGACAGGGAGGGGGACAGGTCCACCGGGGAGCTGTTTTTT,CAITDREGDRSTGELFF
TRBV5-6,-,many,TRBJ2-7,TGTGCCAGCAGACCACCGGGGTTTCCCGTCGGAAACTTC,CASRPPGFPVGNF
TRBV11-2,-,-,TRBJ2-6,TGTGCCAGCAGCTTAGGCCTGACTTTC,CASSLGLTF
TRBV10-3,-,-,TRBJ1-4,TGTGCCAGTAGTGAAGCCTTAGGCTTTGAGACGGATGCAACTAATGAAAAACTGTTTTTT,CASSEALGFETDATNEKLFF
TRBV6-6,TRBD1,few,TRBJ1-1,TGTGCCAGCAGTTCCCCGGGACAGGGAGGTGCCACTGAAGCTTTCTTT,CASSSPGQGGATEAFF
TRBV9,-,-,TRBJ1-3,TGTGCCAGCTCACCAACCAGCTCTGGAAACACCATATATTTT,CASSPTSSGNTIYF
TRBV9,-,few,TRBJ1-6,TGTGCCAGCTCACCTCGGTCCCCCGGGGATTCACCCCTCCACTTT,CASSPRSPGDSPLHF
TRBV9,TRBD1,few,TRBJ1-5,TGTGCCAGCAGCGTATTTTGGGGGACAGGGGGCTATAGCAATCAGCCCCAGCATTTT,CASSVFWGTGGYSNQPQHF